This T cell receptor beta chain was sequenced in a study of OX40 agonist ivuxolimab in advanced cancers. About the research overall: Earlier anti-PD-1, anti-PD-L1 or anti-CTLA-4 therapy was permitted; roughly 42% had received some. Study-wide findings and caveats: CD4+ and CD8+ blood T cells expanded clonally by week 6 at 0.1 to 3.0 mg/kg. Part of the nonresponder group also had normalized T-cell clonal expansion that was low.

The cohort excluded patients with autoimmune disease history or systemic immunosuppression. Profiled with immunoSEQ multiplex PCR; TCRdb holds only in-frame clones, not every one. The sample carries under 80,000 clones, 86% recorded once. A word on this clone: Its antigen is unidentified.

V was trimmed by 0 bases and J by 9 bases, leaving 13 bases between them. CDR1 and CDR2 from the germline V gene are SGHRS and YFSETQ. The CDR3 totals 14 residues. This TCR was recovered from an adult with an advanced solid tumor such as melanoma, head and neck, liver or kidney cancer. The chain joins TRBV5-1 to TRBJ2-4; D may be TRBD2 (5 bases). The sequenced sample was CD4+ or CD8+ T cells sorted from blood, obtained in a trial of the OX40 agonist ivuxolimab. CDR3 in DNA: TGCGCCAGCAGCTTGGGAGGGAACCTGGGCATTCAGTACTTC. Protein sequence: CASSLGGNLGIQYF.